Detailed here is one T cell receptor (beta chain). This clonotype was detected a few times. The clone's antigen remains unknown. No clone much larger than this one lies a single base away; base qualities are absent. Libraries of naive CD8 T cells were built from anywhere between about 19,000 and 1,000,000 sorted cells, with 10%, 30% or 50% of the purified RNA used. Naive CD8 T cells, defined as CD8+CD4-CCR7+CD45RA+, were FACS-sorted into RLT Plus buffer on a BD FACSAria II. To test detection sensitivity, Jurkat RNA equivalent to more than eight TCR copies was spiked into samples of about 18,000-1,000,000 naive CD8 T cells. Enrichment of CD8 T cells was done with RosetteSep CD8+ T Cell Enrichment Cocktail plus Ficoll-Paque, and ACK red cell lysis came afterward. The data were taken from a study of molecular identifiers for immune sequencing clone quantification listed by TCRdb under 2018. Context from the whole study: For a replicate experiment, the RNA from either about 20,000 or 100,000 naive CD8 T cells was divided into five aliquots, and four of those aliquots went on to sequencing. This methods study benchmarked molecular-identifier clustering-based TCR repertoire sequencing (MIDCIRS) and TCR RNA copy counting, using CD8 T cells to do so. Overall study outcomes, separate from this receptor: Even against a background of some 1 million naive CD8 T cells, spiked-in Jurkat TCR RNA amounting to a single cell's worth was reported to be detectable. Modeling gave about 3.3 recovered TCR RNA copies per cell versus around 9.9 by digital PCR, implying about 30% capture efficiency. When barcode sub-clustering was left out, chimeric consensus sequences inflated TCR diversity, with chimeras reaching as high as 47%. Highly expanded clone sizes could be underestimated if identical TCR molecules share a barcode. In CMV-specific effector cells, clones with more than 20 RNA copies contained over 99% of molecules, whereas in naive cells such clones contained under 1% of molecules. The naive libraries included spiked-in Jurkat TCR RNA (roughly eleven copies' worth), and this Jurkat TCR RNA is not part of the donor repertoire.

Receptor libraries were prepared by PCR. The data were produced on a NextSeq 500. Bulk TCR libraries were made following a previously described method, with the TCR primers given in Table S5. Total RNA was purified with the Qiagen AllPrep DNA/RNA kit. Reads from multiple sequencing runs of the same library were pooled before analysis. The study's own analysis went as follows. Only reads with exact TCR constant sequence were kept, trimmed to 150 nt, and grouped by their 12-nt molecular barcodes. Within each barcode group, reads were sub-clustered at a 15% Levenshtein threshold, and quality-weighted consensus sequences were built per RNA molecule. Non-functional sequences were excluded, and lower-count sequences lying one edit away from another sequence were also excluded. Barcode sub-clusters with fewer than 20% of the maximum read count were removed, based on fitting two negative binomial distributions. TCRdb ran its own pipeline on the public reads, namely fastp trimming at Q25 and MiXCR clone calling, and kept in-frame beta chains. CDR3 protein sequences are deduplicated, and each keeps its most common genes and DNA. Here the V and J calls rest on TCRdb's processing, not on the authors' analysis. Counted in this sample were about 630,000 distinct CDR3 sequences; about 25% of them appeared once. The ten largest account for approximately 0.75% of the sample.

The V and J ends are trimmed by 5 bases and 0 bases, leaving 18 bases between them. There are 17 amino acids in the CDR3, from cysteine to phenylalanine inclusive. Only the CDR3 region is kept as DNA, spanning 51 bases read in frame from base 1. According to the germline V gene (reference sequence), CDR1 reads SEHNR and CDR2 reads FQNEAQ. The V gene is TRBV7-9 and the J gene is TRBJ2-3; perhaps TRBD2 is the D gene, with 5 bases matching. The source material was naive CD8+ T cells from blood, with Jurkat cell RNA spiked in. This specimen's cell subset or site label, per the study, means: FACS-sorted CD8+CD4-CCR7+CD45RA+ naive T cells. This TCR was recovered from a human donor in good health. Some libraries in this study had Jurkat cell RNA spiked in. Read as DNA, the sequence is TGTGCCAGCAGCCCATCCCCCCTCGGACTTAGCACAGATACGCAGTATTTT. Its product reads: CASSPSPLGLSTDTQYF.